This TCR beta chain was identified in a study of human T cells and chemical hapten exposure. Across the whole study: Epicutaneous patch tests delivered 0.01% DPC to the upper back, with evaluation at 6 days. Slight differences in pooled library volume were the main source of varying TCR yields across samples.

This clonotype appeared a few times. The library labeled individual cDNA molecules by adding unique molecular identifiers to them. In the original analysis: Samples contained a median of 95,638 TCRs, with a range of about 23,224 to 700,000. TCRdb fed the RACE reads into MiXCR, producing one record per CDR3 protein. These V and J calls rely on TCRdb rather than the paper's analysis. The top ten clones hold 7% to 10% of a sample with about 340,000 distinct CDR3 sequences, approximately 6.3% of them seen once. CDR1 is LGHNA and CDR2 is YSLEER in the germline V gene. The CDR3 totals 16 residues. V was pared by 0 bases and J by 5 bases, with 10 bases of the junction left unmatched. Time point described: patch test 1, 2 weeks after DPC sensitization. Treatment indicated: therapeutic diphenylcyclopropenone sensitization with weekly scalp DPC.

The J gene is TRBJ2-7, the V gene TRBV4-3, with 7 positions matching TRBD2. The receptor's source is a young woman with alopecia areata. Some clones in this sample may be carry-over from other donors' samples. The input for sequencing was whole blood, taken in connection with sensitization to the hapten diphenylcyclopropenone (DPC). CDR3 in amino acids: CASSQEVGGGADEQYF. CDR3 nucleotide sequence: TGCGCCAGCAGCCAAGAAGTAGGCGGGGGTGCGGACGAGCAGTACTTC.